The entry below gives a single TCR beta chain sequence along with its context. This entry is derived from a study of blood T cell repertoires in COVID-19. Study-level background: Material from acute and convalescent COVID-19 was sourced from the United States, Italy and Spain. In each case, the material was cDNA or gDNA derived from T cells, B-cell-depleted T cells, or PBMCs.

Under the authors' procedure: Amplified reference gene primers provided the basis for estimating nucleated cell counts. Produced via immunoSEQ multiplex PCR; TCRdb's table is partial and in-frame only. Clonal size and the V and J genes are those of that table, whereas D and trimming came from the DNA. This table holds around 110,000 clones, 90% found once. The V and J ends lost 1 base and 8 bases respectively, with 11 bases between them. Germline V gene sequence: CDR1 MGHRA, CDR2 YSYEKL. This CDR3 is 14 amino acids long. Sequenced sample: peripheral blood. The V call is TRBV4-1, the J call TRBJ1-4; TRBD1 might be the D (5 bases). This receptor was identified in a human donor with active COVID-19. The donor label of this sample is uncertain. DNA of the CDR3: TGCGCCAGCAGCCAAGCGGGGGTGAGGGAAAAACTGTTTTTT. This encodes CASSQAGVREKLFF.